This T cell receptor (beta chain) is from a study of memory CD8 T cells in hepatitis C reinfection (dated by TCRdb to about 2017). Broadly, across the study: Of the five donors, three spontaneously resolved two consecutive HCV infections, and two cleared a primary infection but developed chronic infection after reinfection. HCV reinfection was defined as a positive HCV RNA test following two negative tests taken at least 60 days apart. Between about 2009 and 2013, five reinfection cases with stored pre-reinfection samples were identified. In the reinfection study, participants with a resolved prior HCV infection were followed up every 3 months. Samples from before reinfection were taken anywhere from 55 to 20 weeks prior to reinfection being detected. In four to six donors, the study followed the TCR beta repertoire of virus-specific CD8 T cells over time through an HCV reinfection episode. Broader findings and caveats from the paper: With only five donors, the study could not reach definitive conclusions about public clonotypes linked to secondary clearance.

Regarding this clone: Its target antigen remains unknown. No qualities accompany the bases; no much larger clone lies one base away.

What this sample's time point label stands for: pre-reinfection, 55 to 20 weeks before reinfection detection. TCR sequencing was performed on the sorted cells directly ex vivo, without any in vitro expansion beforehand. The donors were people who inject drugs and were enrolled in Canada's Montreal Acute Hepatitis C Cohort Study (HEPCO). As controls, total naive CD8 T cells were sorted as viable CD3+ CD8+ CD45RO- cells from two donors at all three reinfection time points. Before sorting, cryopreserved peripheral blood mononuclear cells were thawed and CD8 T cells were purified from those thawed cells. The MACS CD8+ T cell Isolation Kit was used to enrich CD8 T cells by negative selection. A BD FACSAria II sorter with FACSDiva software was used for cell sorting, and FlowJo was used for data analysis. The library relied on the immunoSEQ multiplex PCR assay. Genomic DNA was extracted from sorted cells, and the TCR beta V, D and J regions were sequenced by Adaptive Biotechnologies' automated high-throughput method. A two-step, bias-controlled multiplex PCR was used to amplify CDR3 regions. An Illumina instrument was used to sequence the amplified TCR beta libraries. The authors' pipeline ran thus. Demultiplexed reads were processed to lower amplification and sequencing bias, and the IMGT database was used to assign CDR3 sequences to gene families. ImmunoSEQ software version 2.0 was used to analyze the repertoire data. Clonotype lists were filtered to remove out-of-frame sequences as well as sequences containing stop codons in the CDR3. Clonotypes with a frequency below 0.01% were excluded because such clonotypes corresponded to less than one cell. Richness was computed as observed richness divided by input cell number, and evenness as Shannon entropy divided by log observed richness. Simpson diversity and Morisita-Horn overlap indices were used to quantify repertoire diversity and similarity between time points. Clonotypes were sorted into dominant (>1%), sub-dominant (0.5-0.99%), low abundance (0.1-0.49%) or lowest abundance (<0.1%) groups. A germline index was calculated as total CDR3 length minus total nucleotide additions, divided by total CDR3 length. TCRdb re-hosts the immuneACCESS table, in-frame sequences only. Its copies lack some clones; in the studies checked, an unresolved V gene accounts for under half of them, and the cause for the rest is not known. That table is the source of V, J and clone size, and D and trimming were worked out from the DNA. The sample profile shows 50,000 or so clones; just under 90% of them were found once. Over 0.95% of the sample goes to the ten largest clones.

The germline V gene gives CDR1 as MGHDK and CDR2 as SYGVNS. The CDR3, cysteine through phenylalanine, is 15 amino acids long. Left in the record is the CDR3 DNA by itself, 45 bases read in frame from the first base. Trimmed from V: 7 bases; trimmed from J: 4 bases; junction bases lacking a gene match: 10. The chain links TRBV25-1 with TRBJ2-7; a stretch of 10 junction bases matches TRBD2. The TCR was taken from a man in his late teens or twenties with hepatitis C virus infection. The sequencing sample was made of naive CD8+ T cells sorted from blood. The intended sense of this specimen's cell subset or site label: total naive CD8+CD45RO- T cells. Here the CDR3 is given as CASTRGSGRIYEQYF. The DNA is TGTGCCAGCACCCGGGGTAGCGGGAGGATATACGAGCAGTACTTC.